The following is a TCR beta chain sequence with its context. Per the authors' pipeline: From reference gene primer amplification, estimates of nucleated cell counts were derived. Method: immunoSEQ multiplex PCR; TCRdb's copy keeps in-frame clones and lacks some. For V, J and clone size, that table is used; D and trimming come from the DNA. The sample has some 250,000 clones, 81% seen once. The sample is drawn from a study of blood T cell repertoires in COVID-19. Looking at the study overall: Samples of COVID-19 (acute and convalescent) were obtained from the United States, Italy and Spain. Sources were T cells, B-cell-depleted T cells, or PBMCs; the material itself was cDNA or gDNA.

V gave up 5 bases and J gave up 3 bases; unmatched junction bases: 3. Germline assignment: CDR1 SQVTM and CDR2 ANQGSEA. This CDR3 has 12 residues. Sequences were obtained from peripheral blood. The chain is built from TRBV29-1 and TRBJ1-2; 7 bases match TRBD1. The sequence derives from an older woman with active or convalescent COVID-19. The CDR3 loop is CSVSTGDYGYTF. CDR3 sequence (DNA): TGCAGCGTTTCAACAGGGGACTATGGCTACACCTTC.